A selection of T cell receptor beta chains follows, all from one sample in a study of cytomegalovirus exposure and HLA in healthy donors. Profiling relied on immunoSEQ multiplex PCR, and the TCRdb table lists in-frame clones only, not all of them. The data show 110,000 or so clones, roughly two thirds seen once. The sample was PBMCs. These receptor sequences come from a man between 40 and 49 years old in good health and CMV-seronegative. The CDR3 runs from the conserved cysteine through the conserved F or W. Fields, in order: V gene, J gene, CDR3 protein.

TRBV10-3	TRBJ1-6	CAISGETGHNSPLHF
TRBV23-1	TRBJ1-2	CASPKGDYGYTF
TRBV9	TRBJ2-3	CASSPSKLAGEGRDTQYF
TRBV7-9	TRBJ2-3	CASSLAPGQGTDTQYF
TRBV6-5	TRBJ2-2	CASWAFGELFF
TRBV29-1	TRBJ2-2	CSVRIDRGRTGELFF
TRBV4-1	TRBJ1-2	CASSQVPGDYGYTF
TRBV27	TRBJ2-5	CASSLASEYETQYF
TRBV5-6	TRBJ1-1	CASSETGRGTEAFF
TRBV7-3	TRBJ1-2	CASSLTGTGNYGYTF
TRBV15	TRBJ2-2	CATSIPRDREELFF
TRBV15	TRBJ2-7	CATSRDRQYEQYF
TRBV10-3	TRBJ2-3	CAINGGAADTQYF
TRBV4-3	TRBJ2-7	CASSHALTPYEQYF
TRBV29-1	TRBJ2-4	CSVEGSGTDIQYF
TRBV19	TRBJ1-3	CASILGPKAGNTIYF
TRBV7-2	TRBJ1-2	CASGPQHRDFNYGYTF
TRBV4-2	TRBJ2-7	CASSQGRRQRHLYEQYF
TRBV18	TRBJ1-6	CASSQSGQGFGPLHF
TRBV19	TRBJ2-5	CASTPSGEETQYF
TRBV11-2	TRBJ1-6	CASSLVGPGFDSPLHF
TRBV21-1	TRBJ2-7	CASSKCDRGYEQYF
TRBV5-5	TRBJ1-1	CASGAQTITEAFF
TRBV30	TRBJ1-6	CAWQGGGNSPLHF
TRBV5-1	TRBJ1-1	CASSPRVGQGGTEAFF
TRBV9	TRBJ1-1	CASSDRRLGGATEAFF
TRBV25-1	TRBJ1-1	CASSESGQGNTEAFF
TRBV29-1	TRBJ1-1	CSVIWTGGHTEAFF
TRBV5-4	TRBJ1-1	CASSALGGRNTEAFF
TRBV10-2	TRBJ1-1	CASSPTGGRAEAFF
TRBV6-5	.	CASSSGSTGYEQYF
TRBV5-1	TRBJ2-2	CASSAGQGTGELFF
TRBV7-8	TRBJ1-1	CASSLAGAGNTEAFF
TRBV7-9	TRBJ1-1	CAGNRKMNTEAFF
TRBV13	TRBJ2-1	CASSLTWTGGYNEQFF